This T cell receptor (beta chain) was profiled in a study of identical twins. General study points: Researchers reported weaker excess twin sharing in beta out-of-frame sequences.

The CDR3 contains 13 residues. The germline gives CDR1 SNHLY, CDR2 FYNNEI. Between the trimmed V and J ends, which lost 8 bases and 0 bases, there was a span of 10 bases. For this clonotype: What it recognizes is unknown.

TCRdb passed the 5' RACE reads through MiXCR, listing each CDR3 protein once. The profile shows 1.5 million to 2 million distinct CDR3 sequences, about 31% of them singletons. The rearrangement joins TRBV2 to TRBJ1-1, with a weak D call TRBD1 (5 bases). The sequence came from a newborn girl in good health. The source material was cord blood. As DNA, the CDR3 is TGTGCCAGCGGGGCCCCTATGAACACTGAAGCTTTCTTT. Its translation is CASGAPMNTEAFF. Supplemented by reference TRBV2 and TRBJ1-1, the full variable domain reads EPEVTQTPSHQVTQMGQEVILRCVPISNHLYFYWYRQILGQKVEFLVSFYNNEISEKSEIFDDQFSVERPDGSNFTLKIRSTKLEDSAMYFCASGAPMNTEAFFGQGTRLTVV.